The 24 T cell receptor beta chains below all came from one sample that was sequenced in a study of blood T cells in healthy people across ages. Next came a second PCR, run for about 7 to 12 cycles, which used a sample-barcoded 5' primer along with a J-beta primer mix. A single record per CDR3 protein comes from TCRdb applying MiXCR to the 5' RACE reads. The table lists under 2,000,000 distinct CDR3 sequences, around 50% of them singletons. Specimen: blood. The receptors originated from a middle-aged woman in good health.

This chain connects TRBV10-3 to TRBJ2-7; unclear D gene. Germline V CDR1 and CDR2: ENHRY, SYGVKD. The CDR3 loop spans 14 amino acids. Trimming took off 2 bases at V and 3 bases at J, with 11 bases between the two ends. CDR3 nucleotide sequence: TGTGCCATCAGTGAGATTACGACAAACTACGAGCAGTACTTC. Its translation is CAISEITTNYEQYF.

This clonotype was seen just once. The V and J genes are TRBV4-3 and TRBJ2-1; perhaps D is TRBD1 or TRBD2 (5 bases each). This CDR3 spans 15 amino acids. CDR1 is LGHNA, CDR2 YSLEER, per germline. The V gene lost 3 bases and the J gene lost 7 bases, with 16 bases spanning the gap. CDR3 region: CASSQAWGSWNEQFF. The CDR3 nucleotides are TGCGCCAGCAGCCAGGCATGGGGGTCCTGGAATGAGCAGTTCTTC.

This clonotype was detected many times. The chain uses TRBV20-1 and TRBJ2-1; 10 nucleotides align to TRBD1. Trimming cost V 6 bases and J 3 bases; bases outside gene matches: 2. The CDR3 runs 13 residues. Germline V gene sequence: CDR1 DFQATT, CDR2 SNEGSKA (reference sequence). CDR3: CSARTGGYNEQFF. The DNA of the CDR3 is TGCAGTGCGAGGACAGGGGGCTACAATGAGCAGTTCTTC.

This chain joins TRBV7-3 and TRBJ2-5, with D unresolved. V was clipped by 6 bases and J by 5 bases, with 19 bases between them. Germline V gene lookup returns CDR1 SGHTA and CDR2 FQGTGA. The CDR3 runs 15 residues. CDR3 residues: CASRHRPDPSETQYF. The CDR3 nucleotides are TGTGCCAGCAGACACCGTCCGGACCCTTCGGAGACCCAGTACTTC.

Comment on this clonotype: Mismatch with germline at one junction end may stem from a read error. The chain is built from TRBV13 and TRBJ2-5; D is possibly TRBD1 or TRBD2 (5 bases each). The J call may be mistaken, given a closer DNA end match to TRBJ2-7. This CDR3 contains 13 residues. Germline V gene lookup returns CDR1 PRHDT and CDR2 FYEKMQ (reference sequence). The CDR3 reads CASSVGTQYEQYF. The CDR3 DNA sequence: TGTGCCAGCAGCGTAGGGACCCAATACGAGCAGTACTTC.

Written as DNA, the CDR3 is TGTGCCAGCAACCTATCCGGGGTAGCGGGGGCCGCGAAAGAGACCCAGTACTTC. This encodes CASNLSGVAGAAKETQYF. The chain uses TRBV4-2 and TRBJ2-5; 9 bases line up with TRBD2. V trimming: 7 bases; J trimming: 3 bases; junction bases outside the gene matches: 18. There are 18 residues in the CDR3. Germline CDR1 LGHNA, CDR2 YNFKEQ.

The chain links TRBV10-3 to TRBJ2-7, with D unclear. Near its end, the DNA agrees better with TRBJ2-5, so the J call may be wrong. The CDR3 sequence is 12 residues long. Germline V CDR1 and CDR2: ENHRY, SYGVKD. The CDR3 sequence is CAISGAGETQYF. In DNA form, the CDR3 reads TGTGCCATCAGCGGCGCCGGAGAGACCCAGTACTTC.

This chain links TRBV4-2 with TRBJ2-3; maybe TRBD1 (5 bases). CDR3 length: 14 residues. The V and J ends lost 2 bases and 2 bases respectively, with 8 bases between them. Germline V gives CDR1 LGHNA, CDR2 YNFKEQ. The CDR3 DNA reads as TGTGCCAGCAGCCAATTACAGGTCACAGATACGCAGTATTTT. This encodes CASSQLQVTDTQYF.

This CDR3 is CASSQLSGKDYEQYF. The CDR3, as DNA: TGCGCCAGCAGCCAACTTAGCGGGAAGGATTACGAGCAGTACTTC. The chain recombines TRBV4-3 with TRBJ2-5; TRBD2 matches 8 bases. The J call is doubtful: the DNA matches TRBJ2-7 better. Germline V CDR1 and CDR2: LGHNA, YSLEER. The CDR3 runs to 15 residues.

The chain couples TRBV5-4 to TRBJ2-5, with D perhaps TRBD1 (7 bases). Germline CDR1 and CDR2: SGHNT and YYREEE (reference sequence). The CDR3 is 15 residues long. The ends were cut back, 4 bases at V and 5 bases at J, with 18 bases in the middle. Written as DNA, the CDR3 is TGTGCCAGCAGCAACGGAGGGACAGCCGAGGAGACCCAGTACTTC. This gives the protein CASSNGGTAEETQYF.

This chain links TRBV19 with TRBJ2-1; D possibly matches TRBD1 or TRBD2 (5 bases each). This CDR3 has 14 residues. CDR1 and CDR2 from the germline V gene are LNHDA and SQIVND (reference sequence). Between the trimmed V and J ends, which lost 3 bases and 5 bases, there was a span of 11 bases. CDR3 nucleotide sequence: TGTGCCAGTAGTATTTCGGGACGAAACAATGAGCAGTTCTTC. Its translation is CASSISGRNNEQFF.

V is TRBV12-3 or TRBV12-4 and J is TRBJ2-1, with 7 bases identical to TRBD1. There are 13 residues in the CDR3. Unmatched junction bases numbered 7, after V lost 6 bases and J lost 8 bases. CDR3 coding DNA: TGTGCCAGCAGCAGCGACAGGGCGGATGAGCAGTTCTTC. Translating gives CASSSDRADEQFF.

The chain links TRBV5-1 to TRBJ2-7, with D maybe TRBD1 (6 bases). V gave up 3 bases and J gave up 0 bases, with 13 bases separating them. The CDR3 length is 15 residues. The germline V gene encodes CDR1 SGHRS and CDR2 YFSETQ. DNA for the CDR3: TGCGCCAGCAGCTGGGCCAGGACAGCCTCCTACGAGCAGTACTTC. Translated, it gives CASSWARTASYEQYF.

The CDR3 protein is CASSSTGLAEETQYF. The CDR3 region has the DNA TGTGCCAGCAGCTCGACGGGACTAGCGGAAGAGACCCAGTACTTC. V and J are TRBV7-9 and TRBJ2-5; 11 positions agree with TRBD2. V shed 4 bases and J 3 bases; nucleotides not matched to a gene: 4. This CDR3 contains 15 residues. The V gene's germline CDR1 is SEHNR and CDR2 FQNEAQ (reference sequence).

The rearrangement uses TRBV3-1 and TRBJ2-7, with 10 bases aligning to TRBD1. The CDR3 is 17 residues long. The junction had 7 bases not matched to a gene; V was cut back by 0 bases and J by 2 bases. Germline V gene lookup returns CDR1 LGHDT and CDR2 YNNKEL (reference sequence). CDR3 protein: CASSQEWRTGGTYEQYF. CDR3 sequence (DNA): TGTGCCAGCAGCCAAGAGTGGCGGACAGGGGGTACCTACGAGCAGTACTTC.

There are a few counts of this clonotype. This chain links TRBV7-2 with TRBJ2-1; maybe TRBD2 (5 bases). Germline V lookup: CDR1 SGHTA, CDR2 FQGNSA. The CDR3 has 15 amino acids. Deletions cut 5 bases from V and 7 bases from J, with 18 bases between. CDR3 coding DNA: TGTGCCAGCAGCGCCTACCGGGGTAGCGCAAATGAGCAGTTCTTC. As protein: CASSAYRGSANEQFF.

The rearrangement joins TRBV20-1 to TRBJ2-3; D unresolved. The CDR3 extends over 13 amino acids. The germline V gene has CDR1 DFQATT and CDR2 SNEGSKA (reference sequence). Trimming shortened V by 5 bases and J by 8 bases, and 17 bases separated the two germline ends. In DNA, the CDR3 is TGCAGTGCTGGGGTTGTGGGTCTGCGTACGCAGTATTTT. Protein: CSAGVVGLRTQYF.

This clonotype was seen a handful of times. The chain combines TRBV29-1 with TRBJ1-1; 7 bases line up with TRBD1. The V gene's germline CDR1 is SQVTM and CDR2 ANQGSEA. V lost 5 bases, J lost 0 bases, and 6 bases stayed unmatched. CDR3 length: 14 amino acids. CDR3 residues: CSVLRGPMNTEAFF. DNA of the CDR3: TGCAGCGTTCTGAGGGGGCCAATGAACACTGAAGCTTTCTTT.

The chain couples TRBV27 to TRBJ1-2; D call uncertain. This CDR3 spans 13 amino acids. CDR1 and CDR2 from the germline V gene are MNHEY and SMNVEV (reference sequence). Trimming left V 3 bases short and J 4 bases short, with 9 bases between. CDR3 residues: CASSLAGPYGYTF. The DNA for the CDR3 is TGTGCCAGCAGTTTGGCCGGCCCCTATGGCTACACCTTC.

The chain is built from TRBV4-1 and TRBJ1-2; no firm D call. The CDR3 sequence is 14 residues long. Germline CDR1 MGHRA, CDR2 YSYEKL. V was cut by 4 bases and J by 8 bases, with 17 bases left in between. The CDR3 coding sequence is TGCGCCAGCAGCCCGAACAGAGCCCCTGAAGGCTACACCTTC. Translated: CASSPNRAPEGYTF.

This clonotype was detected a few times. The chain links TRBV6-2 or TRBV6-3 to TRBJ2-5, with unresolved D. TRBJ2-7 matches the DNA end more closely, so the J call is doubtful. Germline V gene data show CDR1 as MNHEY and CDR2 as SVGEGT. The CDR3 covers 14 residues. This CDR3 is CASSRRLGSGEQYF. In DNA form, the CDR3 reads TGTGCCAGTAGTAGACGACTTGGGTCAGGCGAGCAGTACTTC.

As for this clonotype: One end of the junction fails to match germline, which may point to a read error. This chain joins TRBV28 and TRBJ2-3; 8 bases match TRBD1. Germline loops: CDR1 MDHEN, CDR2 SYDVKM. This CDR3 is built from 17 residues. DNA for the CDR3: TGTGCCAGCAGTTCTAGATGGGGACAGGCTTTCACAGAGACGCAGTATTTT. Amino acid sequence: CASSSRWGQAFTETQYF. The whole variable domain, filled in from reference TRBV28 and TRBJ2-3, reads DVKVTQSSRYLVKRTGEKVFLECVQDMDHENMFWYRQDPGLGLRLIYFSYDVKMKEKGDIPEGYSVSREKKERFSLILESASTNQTSMYLCASSSRWGQAFTETQYFGPGTRLTVL.

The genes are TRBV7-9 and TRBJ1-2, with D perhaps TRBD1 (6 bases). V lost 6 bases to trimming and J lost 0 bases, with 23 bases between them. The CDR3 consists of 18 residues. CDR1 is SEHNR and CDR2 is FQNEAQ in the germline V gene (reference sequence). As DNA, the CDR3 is TGTGCCAGCAGTTATAAACTTCCTGGGACACCTTCTAACTATGGCTACACCTTC. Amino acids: CASSYKLPGTPSNYGYTF.

The CDR3 DNA reads as TGTGCCAGCAGTTCGGGACCCACGTACCAAGAGACCCAGTACTTC. Its protein product is CASSSGPTYQETQYF. The chain carries TRBV6-2 or TRBV6-3 and TRBJ2-5, with D possibly being TRBD1 or TRBD2 (5 bases each). This CDR3 has 15 residues. Per germline, CDR1 MNHEY and CDR2 SVGEGT. V was shortened by 4 bases and J by 0 bases, with 12 bases between the two germline ends.